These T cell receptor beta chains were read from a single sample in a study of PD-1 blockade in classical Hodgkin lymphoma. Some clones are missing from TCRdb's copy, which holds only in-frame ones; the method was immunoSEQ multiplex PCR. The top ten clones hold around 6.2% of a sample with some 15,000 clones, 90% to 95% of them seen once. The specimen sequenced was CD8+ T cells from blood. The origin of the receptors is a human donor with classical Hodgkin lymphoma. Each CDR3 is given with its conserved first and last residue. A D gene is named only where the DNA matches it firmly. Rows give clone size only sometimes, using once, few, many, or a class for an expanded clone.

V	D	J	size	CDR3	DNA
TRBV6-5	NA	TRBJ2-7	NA	CASSYSGGTYEQYF	TGTGCCAGCAGTTACTCAGGCGGAACCTACGAGCAGTACTTC
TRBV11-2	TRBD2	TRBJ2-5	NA	CASSGTGTSGRAVQETQYF	TGTGCCAGCAGCGGCACCGGGACTAGCGGGAGGGCCGTCCAAGAGACCCAGTACTTC
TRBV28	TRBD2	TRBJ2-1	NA	CASSLFRGLAGIEQFF	TGTGCCAGCAGTTTATTTCGAGGACTAGCGGGGATTGAGCAGTTCTTC
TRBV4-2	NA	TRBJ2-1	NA	CASSPGWELPENEQFF	TGTGCCAGCAGCCCAGGGTGGGAGCTCCCGGAGAATGAGCAGTTCTTC
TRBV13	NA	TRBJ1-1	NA	CASSLSRVEAFF	TGTGCCAGCAGCTTATCCAGGGTTGAAGCTTTCTTT
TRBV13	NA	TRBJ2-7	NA	CASSPPPKGIYEQYF	TGTGCCAGCAGCCCACCGCCCAAAGGGATCTACGAGCAGTACTTC
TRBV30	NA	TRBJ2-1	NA	CAWAGDGKSSYNEQFF	TGTGCCTGGGCTGGGGATGGCAAAAGCTCCTACAATGAGCAGTTCTTC
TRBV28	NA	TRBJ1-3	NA	CASKLEQRFSSGNTIYF	TGTGCCAGCAAATTAGAACAGCGCTTCAGCTCTGGAAACACCATATATTTT
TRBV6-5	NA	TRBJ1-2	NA	CASSYSGTDYGYTF	TGTGCCAGCAGTTATTCGGGGACCGATTATGGCTACACCTTC
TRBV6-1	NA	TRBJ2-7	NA	CASSERGDSSYEQYF	TGTGCCAGCAGTGAAAGGGGGGACAGTTCCTACGAGCAGTACTTC
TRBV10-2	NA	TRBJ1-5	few	CASSETGVQPQHF	TGCGCCAGCAGTGAGACCGGGGTTCAGCCCCAGCATTTT